The 2 T cell receptor beta chains presented below share a single source sample, sequenced in a study of brain T cells in children with intractable seizures (TCRdb year 2021). What the time point label conveys for this sample: blood from clinic visit 5 months post-surgery; TSC patient then seizure free. The method was the immunoSEQ multiplex PCR assay. TCRdb took over this immuneACCESS table, retaining in-frame rearrangements with V and J assigned. Such tables are incomplete; in checked studies, under half of the missing clones stem from an unresolved V gene, and the remainder is unexplained. The sample contains about 340,000 clones, about 94% of them found a single time. The ten largest clones add up to 4.5% to 7% of the sample. The source was peripheral blood, collected roughly 5 months after surgery. The receptors were gathered from a boy in the first two years of life with tuberous sclerosis and intractable seizures.

J is TRBJ1-1 and V is TRBV9, with 9 bases aligning to TRBD1. The trim removed 3 bases at V and 5 bases at J, leaving 11 bases unmatched. The CDR3 runs to 16 residues. Germline loops: CDR1 SGDLS, CDR2 YYNGEE. DNA for the CDR3: TGTGCCAGCAGCGCCAACTTGGGACAGGGTGGAACTGAAGCTTTCTTT. It specifies CASSANLGQGGTEAFF.

The chain recombines TRBV21-1 with TRBJ1-1. TRBV21-1 is an annotated pseudogene. There are 15 residues in the CDR3. CDR3: CASSKIGPRETEAFF. The CDR3, as DNA: TGTGCCAGCAGCAAGATCGGGCCTAGAGAAACTGAAGCTTTCTTT.